This T cell receptor beta chain appears in the sequencing data of a study of vaccination and CD4 T cells after COVID-19. In the study overall: With a range of 35 to 161, the median interval from diagnosis to drawing post-COVID samples was around 93 days. No peptide, an HIV-1 Nef pool, or a CEFX pool was what each control culture received.

Treatment meaning: approximately 10-day PBMC culture with coronavirus spike peptide pools or control peptides (ViraFEST assay). For ViraFEST, peptide pools expanded antigen-specific T cells, after which the TCRs were sequenced. Regarding this clonotype: The antigen is unknown.

Cultured CD4+ T-cell DNA underwent Oncomine TCR Beta short-read sequencing. The authors extracted genomic DNA from cultured CD4+ T cells. TCRdb reanalysed the PCR reads using MiXCR and keeps one entry per CDR3 protein. The sample includes 15,000 to 20,000 distinct CDR3 sequences, roughly 60% seen only once; the top ten take about 10%. This TCR was sampled from a human donor who had recovered from COVID-19. The material sequenced was CD4+ T cells from blood, cultured in vitro.

In DNA form, the CDR3 reads TGTGCCACCAGCCGGGGGCATACCACAGATACGCAGTATTTT. The encoded protein is CATSRGHTTDTQYF. This chain uses TRBV24-1 with TRBJ2-3, with D perhaps TRBD1 or TRBD2 (6 bases each). CDR3 length: 14 amino acids. Germline CDR1 and CDR2: KGHDR and SFDVKD. The V and J ends lost 7 bases and 2 bases respectively, with 12 bases between them.